A single sample gave rise to the 16 T cell receptor beta chains below, sequenced in a study of cytomegalovirus exposure and HLA in healthy donors (TCRdb year 2017). Libraries were prepared through the immunoSEQ multiplex PCR assay. For the multiplex PCR, a mixture combining 60 forward primers for TCR Vbeta segments and 13 reverse primers for TCR Jbeta segments was used. TCRdb re-hosts the immuneACCESS table, in-frame sequences only. Its copies lack some clones; in the studies checked, an unresolved V gene accounts for under half of them, and the cause for the rest is not known. The sample table lists approximately 160,000 clones, roughly 87% of them with a count of one. Jointly, the top ten make up 1.5% of the sample. Sequencing was done on a sample of PBMCs. The receptors were sampled from a girl aged 10-17 years in good health and CMV-seropositive.

CDR3 protein: CASSPGTSDETQYF. CDR3 coding DNA: TGTGCCAGCAGTCCCGGGACTAGTGATGAGACCCAGTACTTC. The chain employs TRBV6-6 and TRBJ2-5, with 8 bases aligning to TRBD2. Germline trimming cut 5 bases from V and 5 bases from J; bases unmatched to any gene: 7. CDR1 is MNHNY and CDR2 is SVGAGI in the germline V gene (reference sequence). This CDR3 has 14 amino acids.

The chain employs TRBV9 and TRBJ1-5; 9 nucleotides agree with TRBD1. The germline CDR1 and CDR2 sequences are SGDLS and YYNGEE. This CDR3 is 16 amino acids long. V shed 0 bases and J 6 bases; nucleotides not matched to a gene: 7. The CDR3 coding sequence is TGTGCCAGCAGCGTAGGACAGGGGGAGTTGGGTCAGCCCCAGCATTTT. Encoded protein: CASSVGQGELGQPQHF.

The genes are TRBV30 and TRBJ2-5; 10 bases agree with TRBD1. Trimming removed 3 bases from V and 6 bases from J; junction bases left unmatched: 4. This CDR3 comprises 13 residues. Germline lookup yields CDR1 GTSNPN and CDR2 SVGIG (reference sequence). This CDR3 reads CAWSRDRGKTQYF. CDR3 sequence (DNA): TGTGCCTGGAGCCGGGACAGGGGAAAGACCCAGTACTTC.

As DNA, the CDR3 is TGTGCCTGGAGCTCGGTGGAGACAGGTGTTGGCAGCAATCAGCCCCAGCATTTT. Translating gives CAWSSVETGVGSNQPQHF. This chain joins TRBV30 and TRBJ1-5; TRBD1 is a possible D gene (6 bases). V lost 3 bases, J lost 1 base, and 22 bases lay in between. The germline gives CDR1 GTSNPN, CDR2 SVGIG (reference sequence). The CDR3 consists of 18 residues.

This clone was detected only a few times. V and J are TRBV10-3 and TRBJ1-1, with D maybe TRBD1 (5 bases). The CDR3 has 14 amino acids. V was cut by 4 bases and J by 4 bases, with 13 bases left in between. Germline assignment: CDR1 ENHRY and CDR2 SYGVKD. The CDR3 protein is CAISVLGGVTEAFF. The CDR3 DNA sequence: TGTGCCATCAGTGTACTAGGAGGGGTCACTGAAGCTTTCTTT.

The rearrangement joins TRBV5-1 to TRBJ2-3, with 11 bases identical to TRBD2. Germline V gene sequence: CDR1 SGHRS, CDR2 YFSETQ. This CDR3 is 15 amino acids long. Unmatched junction bases numbered 6, after V lost 5 bases and J lost 4 bases. Here the CDR3 reads CASRKLAGEADTQYF. In DNA, the CDR3 is TGCGCCAGCAGAAAACTAGCGGGAGAGGCAGATACGCAGTATTTT.

V usage is TRBV6-5 and J usage is TRBJ2-4; possible D gene TRBD1, 6 bases. The CDR3 runs 16 residues. CDR1 and CDR2 (germline): MNHEY, SVGAGI. The V end was cut by 0 bases, the J end by 2 bases, with 11 bases between. The CDR3 DNA reads TGTGCCAGCAGTTACTCCAGGGGATTAACCAAAAACATTCAGTACTTC. Amino acid sequence: CASSYSRGLTKNIQYF.

The chain has TRBV15 and TRBJ1-1; the D gene is possibly TRBD1 (6 bases). V lost 5 bases and J lost 0, with 13 bases in between. There are 15 residues in the CDR3. The germline V gene encodes CDR1 LNHNV and CDR2 YYDKDF (reference sequence). The DNA for the CDR3 is TGTGCCACCAGCCAGGATAAGGGGGTGAACACTGAAGCTTTCTTT. Protein sequence: CATSQDKGVNTEAFF. Using reference TRBV15 and TRBJ1-1 for the parts outside the CDR3, the full variable domain is DAMVIQNPRYQVTQFGKPVTLSCSQTLNHNVMYWYQQKSSQAPKLLFHYYDKDFNNEADTPDNFQSRRPNTSFCFLDIRSPGLGDTAMYLCATSQDKGVNTEAFFGQGTRLTVV.

The V gene is TRBV5-1, the J gene TRBJ2-5; 14 bases fit TRBD2. There are 17 residues in the CDR3. Germline CDR1 is SGHRS and CDR2 is YFSETQ. Trimming at V came to 10 bases and at J to 4 bases, leaving 15 bases not matched to a gene. This chain's CDR3 is CASFSGTSGSVGETQYF. The CDR3 DNA is TGCGCCTCCTTCTCAGGGACTAGCGGGAGTGTAGGAGAGACCCAGTACTTC.

This clone was seen a few times. The chain recombines TRBV10-3 with TRBJ1-1; weak D call: TRBD1 (6 bases). The length of the CDR3 is 15 residues. The V gene lost 7 bases and the J gene lost 9 bases, with 24 bases spanning the gap. The V gene's germline CDR1 is ENHRY and CDR2 SYGVKD. The CDR3 sequence: CAITLRGGADSQAFF. The DNA for the CDR3 is TGTGCCATCACCCTCCGGGGGGGGGCGGACTCGCAAGCTTTCTTT.

This clone was picked up one time. The chain carries TRBV28 and TRBJ2-7; 9 bases agree with TRBD2. This CDR3 has 15 residues. The trim removed 5 bases at V and 4 bases at J, leaving 9 bases unmatched. Per germline, CDR1 MDHEN and CDR2 SYDVKM. Here the CDR3 reads CASSMPTSGPYEQYF. Written as DNA, the CDR3 is TGTGCCAGCAGTATGCCAACTAGCGGGCCTTACGAGCAGTACTTC.

V is TRBV2 and J is TRBJ1-2; 7 nucleotides match TRBD1. The CDR3 totals 13 residues. Germline V gene sequence: CDR1 SNHLY, CDR2 FYNNEI. Germline trimming cut 8 bases from V and 4 bases from J; bases unmatched to any gene: 7. CDR3 coding DNA: TGTGCCAGCGTAGGGGGCGCGAGCTATGGCTACACCTTC. Its protein product is CASVGGASYGYTF.

This clone showed up just a few times. This sequence joins TRBV19 and TRBJ2-1; a weak D match, TRBD1 (5 bases). The V gene's germline CDR1 is LNHDA and CDR2 SQIVND (reference sequence). V was cut by 3 bases and J by 8 bases, with 14 bases left in between. This CDR3 has 14 residues. The CDR3 is CASSIRTRPHEQFF. Written as DNA, the CDR3 is TGTGCCAGTAGTATCCGGACACGGCCCCATGAGCAGTTCTTC.

The J gene is TRBJ1-2, the V gene TRBV28; D possibly corresponds to TRBD1 (5 bases). Trimming stripped 6 bases from V and 8 bases from J, with 22 bases between. Per the germline V gene, CDR1 is MDHEN and CDR2 is SYDVKM. The CDR3 runs to 15 residues. DNA of the CDR3: TGTGCCAGCAGCGATATGGGACTGCAAAGAGGGGGCTACACCTTC. Amino acid sequence: CASSDMGLQRGGYTF.

This clone appeared once. The J gene is TRBJ2-3, the V gene TRBV2, with 7 nucleotides matching TRBD1. Trimming removed 6 bases from V and 0 bases from J; junction bases left unmatched: 0. The CDR3 loop spans 13 amino acids. Germline V gene sequence: CDR1 SNHLY, CDR2 FYNNEI. CDR3 residues: CASRTGSTDTQYF. In DNA form, the CDR3 reads TGTGCCAGCAGGACAGGGAGCACAGATACGCAGTATTTT.

The chain uses TRBV14 and TRBJ2-7, with 11 bases fitting TRBD2. The length of the CDR3 is 15 residues. Germline trimming cut 4 bases from V and 3 bases from J; bases unmatched to any gene: 5. Germline CDR1 and CDR2: SGHDN and FVKESK. The CDR3 coding sequence is TGTGCCAGCAGCCCTACTAGCGGGAGTTACTACGAGCAGTACTTC. It translates to CASSPTSGSYYEQYF.